This T cell receptor (beta chain) appears in the sequencing data of a study of T cell responses to AZD1222 COVID-19 vaccine. Measured with immunoSEQ multiplex PCR; TCRdb has only the in-frame clones, and not every one. The sample includes over 130,000 clones, roughly 90% of them seen just once. Whole-study results and caveats: Nearly half of spike-specific TCRs reportedly go after variant regions that carry no mutations.

Germline CDR1 and CDR2: MNHEY and SMNVEV (reference sequence). V lost 6 bases and J 0 bases, leaving 15 bases between the germline ends. The CDR3 length is 16 residues. This clone appeared once. Its specificity is unknown. The TCR originated in an adult in good health. V gene TRBV27 combines with J gene TRBJ2-4; D gene uncertain. Sequenced here: peripheral blood, sampled on day 0 of AZD1222 vaccination. CDR3: CASRPHRAEAKNIQYF. The CDR3 DNA reads TGTGCCAGCAGGCCACATAGGGCTGAAGCCAAAAACATTCAGTACTTC.